This T cell receptor (beta chain) was captured by sequencing in a study of metastatic and nonmetastatic thyroid tumors. About the study: Repertoire comparison spanned blood and tumor or nodule tissue of malignant and benign thyroid patients. Notes on the study in general: Versus benign nodules, malignant thyroid tumors reportedly had significantly higher TCR beta diversity, in blood and tumor.

Nobody among the patients had been given any treatment before thyroid surgery. This clone was observed many times. The target antigen is unknown. Authors' analysis steps: A classifier for distant metastasis in papillary thyroid cancer was constructed using CDR3 differences observed across clinicopathological groups. TCRdb redid the clone calls on the PCR reads using MiXCR. The V and J calls follow TCRdb's processing rather than the paper's. This table has over 30,000 clones, approximately 15% appearing once. The sequence was obtained from a male donor with papillary thyroid cancer or a benign thyroid nodule (not recorded which). Some clones in this sample may be carry-over from other donors' samples. The specimen sequenced was blood.

For the CDR3, the DNA is TGTGCCAGCAACCCCGGGACAGGGGGCGTCGCCGCTAATGAAAAACTGTTTTTT. Translating it yields CASNPGTGGVAANEKLFF. The genes are TRBV6-1 and TRBJ1-4, with 12 bases aligning to TRBD1. The CDR3 length is 18 residues. In germline, CDR1 is MNHNS, CDR2 SASEGT. J gave up 3 bases and V 7 bases, and 12 bases lay outside the gene matches.